The 4 T cell receptor beta chains below come from one sample, sequenced in a study of blood T cell repertoires in COVID-19. Method: immunoSEQ multiplex PCR; TCRdb's copy keeps in-frame clones and lacks some. The sample lists tens of thousands of clones, approximately 86% seen once, with 15% to 20% in the top ten. The sequencing input was peripheral blood. The receptors shown here come from a man in his fifties or sixties with active or convalescent COVID-19.

The V and J genes are TRBV7-9 and TRBJ1-2; unclear D gene. CDR1 is SEHNR and CDR2 is FQNEAQ in the germline V gene (reference sequence). This CDR3 region has 12 residues. Trimming shortened V by 5 bases and J by 8 bases, and 12 bases separated the two germline ends. The chain's CDR3 is CASSMGPSGYTF. CDR3 coding DNA: TGTGCCAGCAGCATGGGCCCCTCGGGCTACACCTTC.

The chain employs TRBV5-1 and TRBJ2-2; D is possibly TRBD2 (5 bases). This CDR3 is built from 14 residues. V was trimmed by 5 bases and J by 7 bases, leaving 15 bases between them. Germline V CDR1 and CDR2: SGHRS, YFSETQ. As DNA, the CDR3 is TGCGCCAGCAGGATAGAGGGTTTTGGCGGGGAGCTGTTTTTT. Its translation: CASRIEGFGGELFF.

The chain is built from TRBV27 and TRBJ2-7; possible D gene TRBD2, 5 bases. Germline V lookup: CDR1 MNHEY, CDR2 SMNVEV (reference sequence). This CDR3 contains 15 residues. The ends were cut back, 7 bases at V and 4 bases at J, with 20 bases in the middle. CDR3 region: CASIPTWGEEYEQYF. CDR3 sequence (DNA): TGTGCCAGCATCCCGACCTGGGGAGAGGAGTACGAGCAGTACTTC.

This chain connects TRBV7-8 to TRBJ1-1; D gene unclear. The CDR3 has 14 amino acids. Germline lookup yields CDR1 SGHVS and CDR2 FQNEAQ. With 8 bases removed from V and 0 bases from J, the gap between germline ends came to 13 bases. The CDR3 DNA follows: TGTGCCAGCTGCGCTCAAATGTTGAACACTGAAGCTTTCTTT. Its protein is CASCAQMLNTEAFF.